The 18 T cell receptor beta chains presented below share a single source sample, sequenced in a study of T cells in Graves' hyperthyroidism and ophthalmopathy. TCR beta CDR3 sequences were amplified from RNA transcripts. Using the HTBI primer set, a first-round RT-PCR was run on the TCR CDR3. TCRdb reanalysed the multiplex PCR reads using MiXCR and keeps one entry per CDR3 protein. The data contain around 240,000 distinct CDR3 sequences, approximately 16% of them seen just once; the ten biggest clones take up 25% to 30%. Sequencing was performed on blood. The receptors come from a woman aged 18-35 years with Graves' ophthalmopathy.

This clonotype was picked up many times. The chain combines TRBV6-1 with TRBJ1-5; D ambiguous. The CDR3 loop spans 12 amino acids. Germline V CDR1 and CDR2: MNHNS, SASEGT. V was pared by 2 bases and J by 7 bases, with 6 bases between. For the CDR3, the DNA is TGTGCCAGCAGTGAACCTAGACAGCCCCAGCATTTT. It specifies CASSEPRQPQHF.

The chain combines TRBV4-1 with TRBJ1-1; tentatively, D is TRBD1 (5 bases). Trimming took off 0 bases at V and 2 bases at J, with 10 bases between the two ends. CDR1 is MGHRA and CDR2 is YSYEKL in the germline V gene. The CDR3 is made up of 15 amino acids. In DNA form, the CDR3 reads TGCGCCAGCAGCCAAGAGGGGACTCAAAACACTGAAGCTTTCTTT. The encoded protein is CASSQEGTQNTEAFF.

This clonotype was picked up a small number of times. This chain connects TRBV4-2 to TRBJ1-1; D is undetermined. Trimming took 2 bases from V and 1 from J, leaving 14 bases between them. The CDR3 spans 16 residues. From germline, CDR1 is LGHNA and CDR2 YNFKEQ. The CDR3 spells CASSQINNGENTEAFF. For the CDR3, the DNA is TGTGCCAGCAGCCAAATAAACAACGGGGAGAACACTGAAGCTTTCTTT.

At least ten counts were recorded for this clonotype. The chain is built from TRBV14 and TRBJ2-7, with D unclear. CDR1 is SGHDN and CDR2 is FVKESK in the germline V gene. The CDR3 has 13 residues. Trimming removed 0 bases at V and 7 bases at J, with 10 bases between. As DNA, the CDR3 is TGTGCCAGCAGCCAAGACGAAACCTGGGAGCAGTACTTC. As protein: CASSQDETWEQYF.

This clonotype was observed at least ten times. CDR3 bases: TGTGCCTGGAGAGTTGGGGGGGCGCCGGGCTACACCTTC. This gives the protein CAWRVGGAPGYTF. V is TRBV30 and J is TRBJ1-2, with D tentatively TRBD1 (6 bases). CDR1 is GTSNPN and CDR2 is SVGIG in the germline V gene (reference sequence). The CDR3 extends over 13 amino acids. V was pared by 3 bases and J by 8 bases, with 16 bases between.

This clonotype was counted at least ten times. The CDR3 sequence: CASRGTSWMEGRDEQYF. For the CDR3, the DNA is TGCGCCAGCAGGGGGACTTCTTGGATGGAAGGGCGCGACGAGCAGTACTTC. This sequence joins TRBV10-2 and TRBJ2-7; a possible D gene is TRBD2 (6 bases). CDR1 is WSHSY and CDR2 is SAAADI in the germline V gene. V lost 6 bases and J 5 bases, leaving 26 bases between the germline ends. CDR3 size: 17 residues.

This clonotype was counted at least ten times. The chain couples TRBV7-9 to TRBJ1-2; D call uncertain. Germline CDR1 is SEHNR and CDR2 is FQNEAQ (reference sequence). There are 14 residues in the CDR3. V was clipped by 5 bases and J by 1 base, with 11 bases between them. The DNA for the CDR3 is TGTGCCAGCAGCCCCGGTGCAGTTAACTATGGCTACACCTTC. It is translated as CASSPGAVNYGYTF.

This clonotype occurred many times. V gene TRBV9 combines with J gene TRBJ1-1; perhaps TRBD1 as D (6 bases). Germline CDR1 is SGDLS and CDR2 is YYNGEE. Trimming removed 2 bases from V and 1 base from J, with 12 bases in between. The CDR3 is 15 residues long. The CDR3 loop is CASSVIGQPNTEAFF. DNA of the CDR3: TGTGCCAGCAGCGTGATTGGACAGCCGAACACTGAAGCTTTCTTT. The variable domain in full, with the rest retrieved from reference TRBV9 and TRBJ1-1, is DSGVTQTPKHLITATGQRVTLRCSPRSGDLSVYWYQQSLDQGLQFLIQYYNGEERAKGNILERFSAQQFPDLHSELNLSSLELGDSALYFCASSVIGQPNTEAFFGQGTRLTVV.

This clonotype occurred many times. The chain employs TRBV19 and TRBJ1-5; 8 positions match TRBD1. The CDR3 is 15 residues long. Germline CDR1 and CDR2: LNHDA and SQIVND (reference sequence). With V trimmed by 2 bases and J by 2 bases, 2 bases remained unmatched. This chain's CDR3 is CASSITGGGNQPQHF. In nucleotides, the CDR3 is TGTGCCAGTAGTATAACAGGGGGAGGCAATCAGCCCCAGCATTTT.

This clonotype occurred many times. The CDR3 is CSAREGTDEKLFF. The DNA of the CDR3 is TGCAGTGCTAGAGAGGGGACAGATGAAAAACTGTTTTTT. The rearrangement links TRBV20-1 to TRBJ1-4; 7 nucleotides match TRBD1. The germline CDR1 and CDR2 sequences are DFQATT and SNEGSKA (reference sequence). The CDR3 runs 13 residues. With 0 bases clipped from V and 6 bases from J, the junction kept 1 base outside the gene matches.

This clonotype came up a few times. The chain is built from TRBV11-1 and TRBJ2-5, with D perhaps matching TRBD1 (5 bases). Germline values: CDR1 SGHAT, CDR2 FQDESV (reference sequence). V was pared by 3 bases and J by 5 bases, with 16 bases between. The CDR3 is 15 residues long. CDR3 in amino acids: CASSLSSDSGETQYF. CDR3 nucleotides: TGTGCCAGCAGCTTGTCCAGCGACAGTGGGGAGACCCAGTACTTC.

This clonotype was counted many times. This chain's CDR3 is CAWSVFIGQGAYSGELFF. The CDR3 DNA is TGTGCCTGGAGTGTATTTATCGGACAGGGGGCGTATAGCGGGGAGCTGTTTTTT. This chain connects TRBV30 to TRBJ2-2; 11 nucleotides agree with TRBD1. In germline, CDR1 is GTSNPN, CDR2 SVGIG (reference sequence). The length of the CDR3 is 18 residues. Trimming at V came to 0 bases and at J to 7 bases, leaving 13 bases not matched to a gene.

Ten or more counts support this clonotype. CDR3 sequence: CASSLGVGQWGQFF. The CDR3 DNA is TGTGCCAGCAGCTTAGGGGTAGGCCAATGGGGGCAGTTCTTC. V usage is TRBV11-3 and J usage is TRBJ2-1; no clear D gene. Per the germline V gene, CDR1 is SGHNT and CDR2 is YENEEA. The CDR3 length is 14 residues. V lost 1 base to trimming and J lost 12 bases, with 16 bases between them.

There are many counts of this clonotype. This chain links TRBV28 with TRBJ1-1; a possible D gene is TRBD1 (5 bases). The CDR3 runs 14 residues. Germline CDR1 MDHEN, CDR2 SYDVKM. V lost 1 base and J lost 4, with 10 bases in between. CDR3 loop: CASSLSGLRTEAFF. The CDR3 coding sequence is TGTGCCAGCAGTTTATCGGGGCTACGCACTGAAGCTTTCTTT.

The gene calls are TRBV7-2 and TRBJ2-2; 14 bases match TRBD2. Germline lookup yields CDR1 SGHTA and CDR2 FQGNSA. The CDR3 runs to 18 residues. With 7 bases clipped from V and 8 bases from J, the junction kept 15 bases outside the gene matches. In DNA form, the CDR3 reads TGTGCCAGCAATCCCACGAGGGGGGGACTAGCGGGAGTGGGGGAGCTGTTTTTT. Encoded protein: CASNPTRGGLAGVGELFF.

This clonotype was picked up many times. This chain uses TRBV27 with TRBJ2-7, with D perhaps matching TRBD1 or TRBD2 (5 bases each). CDR1 and CDR2 from the germline V gene are MNHEY and SMNVEV (reference sequence). V was clipped by 8 bases and J by 2 bases, with 16 bases between them. This CDR3 comprises 14 residues. The CDR3 loop reads CASSRGANPYEQYF. CDR3 in DNA: TGTGCCAGCTCCCGAGGGGCAAACCCCTACGAGCAGTACTTC.

This chain links TRBV7-9 with TRBJ2-1, with TRBD2 identical over 9 bases. CDR1 is SEHNR and CDR2 is FQNEAQ in the germline V gene (reference sequence). J lost 2 bases, V lost 4 bases, and 15 bases had no gene match. This CDR3 region has 19 residues. CDR3 DNA sequence: TGTGCCAGCAGCTCTACCAGGGTGGCGGGAGGGGCCCCCTACAATGAGCAGTTCTTC. Translated: CASSSTRVAGGAPYNEQFF.

This clonotype occurred many times. The CDR3: CASSQESSGNTIYF. In DNA form, the CDR3 reads TGCGCCAGTTCACAGGAGAGCTCTGGAAACACCATATATTTT. The chain recombines TRBV4-1 with TRBJ1-3; possible D gene TRBD1, 5 bases. The germline V gene has CDR1 MGHRA and CDR2 YSYEKL. The CDR3 runs 14 residues. The germline V and J ends were trimmed by 9 bases and 0 bases, with 12 bases remaining between them.